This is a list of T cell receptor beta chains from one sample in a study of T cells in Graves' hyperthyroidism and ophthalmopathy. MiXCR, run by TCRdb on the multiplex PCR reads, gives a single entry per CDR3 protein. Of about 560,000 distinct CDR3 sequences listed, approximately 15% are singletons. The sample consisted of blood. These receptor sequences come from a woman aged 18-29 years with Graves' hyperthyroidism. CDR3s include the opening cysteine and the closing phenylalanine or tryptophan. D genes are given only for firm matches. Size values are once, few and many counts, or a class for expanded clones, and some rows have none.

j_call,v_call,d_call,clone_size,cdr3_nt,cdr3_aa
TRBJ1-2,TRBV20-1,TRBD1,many,TGCAGTGCTACAAGACAGGGACGAAACTATGGCTACACCTTC,CSATRQGRNYGYTF
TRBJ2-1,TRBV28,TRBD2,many,TGTGCCAGCAGTCCACGGACTAGCGGGAGGGTATCCTACAATGAGCAGTTCTTC,CASSPRTSGRVSYNEQFF
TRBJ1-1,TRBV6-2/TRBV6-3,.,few,TGTGCCAGCAGTAATCTAGGGGGGGACGCTGAAGCTTTCTTT,CASSNLGGDAEAFF
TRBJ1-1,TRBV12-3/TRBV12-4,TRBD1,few,TGTGCCAGCAACCTCGGACAGGGTGGGACTGAAGCTTTCTTT,CASNLGQGGTEAFF
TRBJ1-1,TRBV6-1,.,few,TGTGCCACCCGAATACAGGGCGGCACTGAAGCTTTCTTT,CATRIQGGTEAFF
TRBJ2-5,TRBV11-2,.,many,TGTGCCAGCAGGGACACAGCGAGCCAAGAGACCCAGTACTTC,CASRDTASQETQYF
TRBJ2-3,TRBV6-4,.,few,TGTGCCAGCAGTGCGGACTTATTTACAGATACGCAGTATTTT,CASSADLFTDTQYF
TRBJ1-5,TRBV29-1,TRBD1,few,TGCAGCGTTGACCCGACAGGGGGGGGGCCCCAGCATTTT,CSVDPTGGGPQHF
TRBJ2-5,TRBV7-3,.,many,TGTGCCAGCAGCTCAGCCCCCAGACGGGGCCAAGAGACCCAGTACTTC,CASSSAPRRGQETQYF
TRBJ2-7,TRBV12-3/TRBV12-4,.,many,TGTGCCAGCACAAAAGGGAGGTACGAGCAGTACTTC,CASTKGRYEQYF
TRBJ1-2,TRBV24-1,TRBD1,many,TGTGCCACCAGTGATCCTACAGGGGATGGCTACACCTTC,CATSDPTGDGYTF
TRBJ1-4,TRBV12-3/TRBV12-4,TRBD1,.,TGTGCCAGCAGTTTAGGGACAGGGTTCACCCGCGGAGAAAAACTGTTTTTT,CASSLGTGFTRGEKLFF
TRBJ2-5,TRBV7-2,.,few,TGTGCCAGCAACCTCGGCCGGGGGCTCCCCCAAGAGACCCAGTACTTC,CASNLGRGLPQETQYF
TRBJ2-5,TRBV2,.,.,TGTGCCAGCAGTTTAATAGGGTTCCAAGAGAAACGGTACTTC,CASSLIGFQEKRYF
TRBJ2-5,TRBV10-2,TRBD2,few,TGCGCCAGCAGTCCCGGGACTAGCTCAGAGACCCAGTACTTC,CASSPGTSSETQYF
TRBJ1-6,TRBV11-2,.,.,TGCGCCAGCAGCCAAGATCCAGGGGCTCCCCTCCACTTT,CASSQDPGAPLHF
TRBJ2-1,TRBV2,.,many,TGTGCCAGCAGTGAGTGGCAGGGGACGGCGGGGGACTACAATGAGCAGTTCTTC,CASSEWQGTAGDYNEQFF
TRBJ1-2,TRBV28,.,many,TGTGCCAGCAGTTTATCCGGATCCCGGGGCTACACCTTC,CASSLSGSRGYTF
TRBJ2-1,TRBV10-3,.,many,TGTGCCATCAGTGAATTGGAGCCTACTGGCGAGCAGTTCTTC,CAISELEPTGEQFF